The source of this TCR beta chain is a study of blood T cell repertoires in COVID-19. Profiled with immunoSEQ multiplex PCR; TCRdb holds only in-frame clones, not every one. The repertoire holds 200,000 to 300,000 clones, about 83% seen once, with roughly 2% in the top ten. The CDR3 runs to 13 residues. Per germline, CDR1 SNHLY and CDR2 FYNNEI. The V end was cut by 4 bases, the J end by 4 bases, with 8 bases between. This sequence joins TRBV2 and TRBJ2-1, with D hard to call. What was sequenced was PBMCs or T cells enriched from blood (not recorded which). This receptor was obtained from a woman in her fifties or sixties who had recovered from COVID-19. CDR3 DNA: TGTGCCAGCAGTGTTCGCGCTTACAATGAGCAGTTCTTC. It encodes CASSVRAYNEQFF. Filled out from reference TRBV2 and TRBJ2-1, the complete variable domain reads EPEVTQTPSHQVTQMGQEVILRCVPISNHLYFYWYRQILGQKVEFLVSFYNNEISEKSEIFDDQFSVERPDGSNFTLKIRSTKLEDSAMYFCASSVRAYNEQFFGPGTRLTVL.